Below, 5 T cell receptor beta chains from the same sample are listed, as sequenced in a study of CD8 T cells in ankylosing spondylitis. TCRdb re-analysed the 5' RACE reads in MiXCR, keeping a single row per CDR3 protein. The repertoire holds around 130,000 distinct CDR3 sequences, with roughly 13% as singletons. Sequencing used blood, either unsorted or a sorted T cell fraction (not recorded which). The receptors shown here come from a female donor with ankylosing spondylitis or in good health (not recorded which).

This clonotype was observed at least ten times. This sequence joins TRBV4-1 and TRBJ2-7; 16 nucleotides match TRBD2. The V gene end was trimmed by 2 bases and the J gene end by 6 bases; junction bases not matched to a gene: 4. Looked up from germline, CDR1 is MGHRA and CDR2 is YSYEKL. The CDR3 is made up of 16 amino acids. In DNA, the CDR3 is TGCGCCAGCAGCCAACCGGGACTAGCGGGAGGGACCGAGCAGTACTTC. Translating it yields CASSQPGLAGGTEQYF.

This clonotype occurred a few times. The chain uses TRBV2 and TRBJ2-5, with D tentatively TRBD1 or TRBD2 (5 bases each). The V gene's germline CDR1 is SNHLY and CDR2 FYNNEI. Trimming removed 6 bases from V and 4 bases from J, with 18 bases in between. The CDR3 contains 15 residues. The CDR3: CASRKQRDPPETQYF. CDR3 nucleotide sequence: TGTGCCAGCAGGAAACAACGGGACCCCCCAGAGACCCAGTACTTC.

This clonotype was observed many times. The J gene is TRBJ2-3, the V gene TRBV12-3 or TRBV12-4; TRBD2 might be the D (6 bases). The ends were cut back, 10 bases at V and 2 bases at J, with 19 bases in the middle. The CDR3 runs to 15 residues. Written as DNA, the CDR3 is TGTGCCACACTTGCCGGGACTCTCAACACAGATACGCAGTATTTT. Protein product: CATLAGTLNTDTQYF.

Details on this clonotype: A much larger clone differs by one base, so this may be a read error. This chain connects TRBV6-6 to TRBJ2-2, with D perhaps TRBD2 (5 bases). This CDR3 comprises 11 residues. Per germline, CDR1 MNHNY and CDR2 SVGAGI (reference sequence). Here the CDR3 reads CASTYTGEPFF. The CDR3 DNA is TGTGCCAGCACATACACCGGGGAGCCGTTTTTT.

This clonotype has just a few counts. This sequence joins TRBV6-1 and TRBJ1-1, with D hard to call. The V gene's germline CDR1 is MNHNS and CDR2 SASEGT. The ends were cut back, 3 bases at V and 1 base at J, with 6 bases in the middle. This CDR3 contains 13 residues. As DNA, the CDR3 is TGTGCCAGCAGTGACAATACGAACACTGAAGCTTTCTTT. This gives the protein CASSDNTNTEAFF.